Included here is one T cell receptor (beta chain) sequence, with context. The antigen is unknown. The data derive from a study of neoadjuvant nivolumab and ipilimumab in lung cancer. General study points: Only two of four nivolumab-treated tumors gained richness and clonality by surgery. Resected tumors had greater TCR richness and clonality than uninvolved lung. Pretherapy blood TCR richness correlated positively with resected tumor richness.

V lost 5 bases, J lost 10 bases, and 11 bases stayed unmatched. Germline lookup yields CDR1 SGHNT and CDR2 YYREEE (reference sequence). The CDR3 runs 14 residues. Profiling relied on immunoSEQ multiplex PCR, and the TCRdb table lists in-frame clones only, not all of them. The sample gives roughly 32,000 clones, roughly 90% of which show up once; about 2.1% is in the top ten. The source is an adult with non-small cell lung cancer. This material consisted of peripheral blood, taken after neoadjuvant nivolumab, alone or with ipilimumab, at or shortly before surgery. This chain connects TRBV5-4 to TRBJ1-4, with TRBD1 matching over 7 bases. CDR3 amino acids: CASSSDREGAKLFF. The CDR3 DNA reads as TGTGCCAGCAGTTCCGACAGGGAAGGAGCAAAACTGTTTTTT.